This T cell receptor beta chain was captured in a study of blood T cell repertoires in COVID-19. Study as a whole: Donors in the United States, Italy and Spain gave samples during acute or convalescent COVID-19. In each case, the material was cDNA or gDNA derived from T cells, B-cell-depleted T cells, or PBMCs.

This clone appeared a few times. V was trimmed by 2 bases and J by 5 bases, leaving 15 bases between them. The CDR3 totals 16 residues. The germline V gene has CDR1 SNHLY and CDR2 FYNNEI. In the authors' workflow: Reference gene primers were amplified, and this amplification served to estimate nucleated cell counts. Profiling relied on immunoSEQ multiplex PCR, and the TCRdb table lists in-frame clones only, not all of them. That table supplies the V and J calls and clone size; D and trimming were determined from the DNA. Seen here are 200,000 to 300,000 clones, approximately 83% observed once, and the top ten hold about 3.3%. Across under 25 US areas, participants ranged in age from about 18 to 90 years.

Sequenced sample: PBMCs or T cells enriched from blood (not recorded which). This clonotype originated in a woman between 40 and 55 years old with acute COVID-19. V is TRBV2 and J is TRBJ2-2; perhaps TRBD2 as D (5 bases). CDR3: CASSETNGRGTGELFF. CDR3 nucleotide sequence: TGTGCCAGCAGTGAAACGAACGGGCGAGGGACCGGGGAGCTGTTTTTT. The variable domain in full, with the rest retrieved from reference TRBV2 and TRBJ2-2, is EPEVTQTPSHQVTQMGQEVILRCVPISNHLYFYWYRQILGQKVEFLVSFYNNEISEKSEIFDDQFSVERPDGSNFTLKIRSTKLEDSAMYFCASSETNGRGTGELFFGEGSRLTVL.